This is a list of T cell receptor beta chains from one sample in a study of CD8+ T cells in alopecia areata. Repertoires were generated with immunoSEQ multiplex PCR, while TCRdb's copy carries only in-frame clones and drops some. The sample shows 150,000 or so clones, about 53% of them seen only once. The specimen was CD8+ T cells sorted from blood, collected at week 0. All receptors come from a human donor with alopecia areata. Both conserved end residues are part of each CDR3. Fields, in order: D gene, V gene, J gene, clone size, CDR3 DNA, CDR3 protein. A D gene is named only where the DNA matches it firmly. Size is omitted from some rows. Given values are once, few, many or a class for expanded clones.

>.|TRBV5-1|TRBJ1-1|few
TGCGCCAGCAGCTTCGGGGTCCAGAACACTGAAGCTTTCTTT
CASSFGVQNTEAFF
>.|TRBV4-3|TRBJ2-6|.
TGCGCCAGCAGCCCTCGGTCTGGGGCCAACGTCCTGACTTTC
CASSPRSGANVLTF
>TRBD1|TRBV27|TRBJ1-2|.
TGTGCCAGCAGTTTGCGGCCGGGACAGGGATTTGGTGGCTACACCTTC
CASSLRPGQGFGGYTF
>.|TRBV6-5|TRBJ2-3|few
TGTGCCAGCAGTTACGGTGACGCAGATACGCAGTATTTT
CASSYGDADTQYF
>.|TRBV5-8|TRBJ2-3|few
TGTGCCAGCAGCTTGGGGATGTTGGCGCAGTATTTT
CASSLGMLAQYF
>TRBD1|TRBV30|TRBJ2-7|once
TGTGCCTGGAGTGCCGGGACAGGGACCTACGAGCAGTACTTC
CAWSAGTGTYEQYF
>.|TRBV6-5|TRBJ2-3|few
TGTGCCAGCAGGGGGTGGTCAGATACGCAGTATTTT
CASRGWSDTQYF
>.|TRBV30|TRBJ1-3|.
TGTGCCTGGATAGTACCTGGAAACACCATATATTTT
CAWIVPGNTIYF
>TRBD2|TRBV11-2|TRBJ2-1|.
TGTGCCAGCAGCCCTGAGCGGGGGGGCCTCGGTGATGAGCAGTTCTTC
CASSPERGGLGDEQFF
>TRBD1|TRBV28|TRBJ2-7|few
TGTGCCAGCAGTTTCGGGACAGGGGGCTACGAGCAGTACTTC
CASSFGTGGYEQYF
>.|TRBV9|TRBJ2-5|.
TGTGCCAGCAGCCCCCAAGGGACTTCGAAAGAGACCCAGTACTTC
CASSPQGTSKETQYF
>.|TRBV27|TRBJ1-1|.
TGTGCCAGCAGTTTTATCTCAAGTGGGGCTGAAGCTTTCTTT
CASSFISSGAEAFF
>.|TRBV6-7|TRBJ2-6|few
TGTGCCAGCAGTTACGTTCGGAGGGCTGGGGCCAACGTCCTGACTTTC
CASSYVRRAGANVLTF
>.|TRBV29-1|TRBJ2-6|.
TGCAGCGTACCCACAGGGTCTGGGGCCAACGTCCTGACTTTC
CSVPTGSGANVLTF
>.|TRBV29-1|TRBJ2-6|.
TGCAGCGTTGAACTGGGGTTAGCTGGGGCCAACGTCCTGACTTTC
CSVELGLAGANVLTF
>.|TRBV27|TRBJ2-2|.
TGTGCCAGCATCAACGGGCGAGAGAACACCGGGGAGCTGTTTTTT
CASINGRENTGELFF
>.|TRBV7-9|TRBJ2-5|.
TGTGCCAGCAGCATACCGGGAAGGCCGGACCAAGAGACCCAGTACTTC
CASSIPGRPDQETQYF
>.|TRBV5-6|TRBJ2-5|.
TGTGCCAGCAGCTTTCTCGTATGGGGGCAAGAGACCCAGTACTTC
CASSFLVWGQETQYF
>.|TRBV30|TRBJ1-2|.
TGTGCCTGGACAGGGGACTATGGCTACACCTTC
CAWTGDYGYTF
>.|TRBV29-1|TRBJ1-1|few
TGCAGCGTAAGACAGAGTATGAACACTGAAGCTTTCTTT
CSVRQSMNTEAFF
>.|TRBV10-3|TRBJ2-7|.
TGTGCCATCAGTGAGCCCCAGGCAGAGGGGTACTTC
CAISEPQAEGYF
>.|TRBV27|TRBJ1-2|few
TGTGCCAGCAGTTTGAGGTCAGGCAATGGCTACACCTTC
CASSLRSGNGYTF
>TRBD1|TRBV25-1|TRBJ2-4|.
TGTGCCAGCACCCCGGGACAGGGACGTGATTCGGTTCAGTACTTC
CASTPGQGRDSVQYF
>.|TRBV5-1|TRBJ2-1|once
TGCGCCAGCAGCCCAAATGATGTGGAGCAGTTCTTC
CASSPNDVEQFF
>.|TRBV6-6|TRBJ1-1|.
TGTGCCAGCAGTCCCGGACCGATCACTGAAGCTTTCTTT
CASSPGPITEAFF
>TRBD1|TRBV7-9|TRBJ2-2|.
TGTGCCAGCAGCCCCAGAAGGGACAGGCGCACCGGGGAGCTGTTTTTT
CASSPRRDRRTGELFF
>.|TRBV29-1|TRBJ2-7|.
TGCAGCGTCATGGATGGACAGAGCTCCTACGAGCAGTACTTC
CSVMDGQSSYEQYF
>TRBD1|TRBV30|TRBJ2-7|.
TGTGCCTGGACCCCGGGACAGGGGTACGAGCAGTGCTTC
CAWTPGQGYEQCF
>TRBD1|TRBV2|TRBJ2-7|.
TGTGCCAGCAGCCCTGGGACAGGGAACGAGCAGTACTTC
CASSPGTGNEQYF
>TRBD1|TRBV30|TRBJ1-1|.
TGTGCCTGTGAGAACAGGGGGGCCGGAGCTTTCTTT
CACENRGAGAFF
>.|TRBV5-1|TRBJ1-1|.
TGCGCCAGCAGCTTGCGGGACTTCAACACTGAAGCTTTCTTT
CASSLRDFNTEAFF
>.|TRBV11-2|TRBJ2-1|.
TGTGCCAGCAGCTTAGGAGACGTAGGGCAGTTCTTC
CASSLGDVGQFF
>.|TRBV27|TRBJ1-2|few
TGTGCCAGCAGTTTATCGGGGGACCGGGGCTATGGCTACACCTTC
CASSLSGDRGYGYTF
>.|TRBV4-3|TRBJ1-1|.
TGCGCCAGCAGCCAAGCTCCGAACACTGAAGCTTTCTTT
CASSQAPNTEAFF
>.|TRBV29-1|TRBJ1-1|few
TGCAGCGCCGAAGGCACTGAAGCTTTCTTT
CSAEGTEAFF
>.|TRBV14|TRBJ1-1|.
TGTGCCAGCAGCCCCTCCGGGACGGCAAACACTGAAGCTTTCTTT
CASSPSGTANTEAFF
>TRBD1|TRBV29-1|TRBJ1-1|.
TGCAGCGTGGACACAACAGGGGCATGGACTGAAGCTTTCTTT
CSVDTTGAWTEAFF
>.|TRBV20-1|TRBJ2-5|.
TGCAGTGCTGCCAATAAAGAGACCCAGTACTTC
CSAANKETQYF
>.|TRBV29-1|TRBJ2-1|few
TGCAGCGTTCTTTACTCCTACAATGAGCAGTTCTTC
CSVLYSYNEQFF
>.|TRBV5-6|TRBJ1-1|once
TGTGCCAGCAGCTTGGGGGGAGATGTGAACACTGAAGCTTTCTTT
CASSLGGDVNTEAFF
>.|TRBV7-9|TRBJ2-3|.
TGTGCCAGCAGCCCAGGCCTAGCGTCTAGCACAGATACGCAGTATTTT
CASSPGLASSTDTQYF
>.|TRBV27|TRBJ2-1|once
TGTGCCAGCAGTTTAGACGGAAATGAGCAGTTCTTC
CASSLDGNEQFF
>.|TRBV5-1|TRBJ2-1|.
TGCGCCAGCAGCTTGGAAGGGGATGAGCAGTTCTTC
CASSLEGDEQFF